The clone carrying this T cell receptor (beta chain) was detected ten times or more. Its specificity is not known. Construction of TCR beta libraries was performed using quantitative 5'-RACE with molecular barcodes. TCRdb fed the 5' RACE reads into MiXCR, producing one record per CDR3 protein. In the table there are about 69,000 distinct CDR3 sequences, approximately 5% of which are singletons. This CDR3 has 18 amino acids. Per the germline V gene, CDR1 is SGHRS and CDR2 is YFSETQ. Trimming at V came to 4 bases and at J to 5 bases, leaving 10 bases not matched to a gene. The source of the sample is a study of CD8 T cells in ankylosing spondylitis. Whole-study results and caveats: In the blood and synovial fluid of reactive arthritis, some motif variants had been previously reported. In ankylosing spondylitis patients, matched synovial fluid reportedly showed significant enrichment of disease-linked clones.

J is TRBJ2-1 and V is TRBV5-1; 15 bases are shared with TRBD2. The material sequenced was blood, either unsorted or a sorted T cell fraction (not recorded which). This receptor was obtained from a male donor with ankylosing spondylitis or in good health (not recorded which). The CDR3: CASSPGGTSGGKHNEQFF. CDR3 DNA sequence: TGCGCCAGCAGCCCGGGGGGGACTAGCGGGGGGAAACACAATGAGCAGTTCTTC.